This TCR beta chain stems from a study of PD-L1 blockade in urothelial cancer (dated by TCRdb to between 2016 and 2019). Concerning the study at large: All patients started therapy around 2014 and received atezolizumab 1,200 mg intravenously every 3 weeks. About 85% of the roughly 29 patients were males with bladder-origin urothelial cancer, and about 65% of the roughly 30 reported a prior smoking history. An ECOG performance status of 0 or 1 was recorded for the patients, and 0 to 3 prior chemotherapy regimens had been received by the patients. Blood samples were analyzed at two time points: 3 weeks after treatment start (second dose) and 6 weeks after treatment start. Blood samples yielded a median of around 140,000 T cells and roughly 83,000 unique TCRs, with median clonality 0.080. The study, an exploratory multi-omic analysis, examined somatic, immune and clinical correlates of response to PD-L1 blockade with atezolizumab in urothelial cancer. TCR sequencing covered pretreatment tumor samples and matched, serially collected peripheral blood taken before and after atezolizumab treatment. Durable clinical benefit was defined as progression-free survival longer than 6 months, and TCR features were also tested against progression-free and overall survival. In the same patients, whole exome sequencing and RNA sequencing of pretreatment tumors were performed in addition to TCR sequencing. Durable clinical benefit was achieved by nine patients and was not achieved by 20 patients. Some 30 patients had pretreatment blood TCR-seq, around 25 had at least one posttreatment blood collection, and around 25 had tumor TCR-seq. The investigation overall reported the following: Small sample size (n ≈ 27) and many exploratory analyses mean the results are intended to be hypothesis-generating. A pretreatment peripheral blood TCR clonality below the median was linked to improved progression-free and overall survival. At 3 weeks after the start of treatment, tumor-associated TCR clones in peripheral blood had expanded more in patients with durable benefit (n ≈ 24, p = 0.022).

A cohort of 25 to 30 patients with locally advanced or metastatic urothelial carcinoma, treated at Memorial Sloan Kettering on a trial protocol, was included. Peripheral blood mononuclear cells were collected pretreatment and during treatment, at between 1 and 8 total time points per patient. The Qiagen DNeasy Blood extraction kit was used to purify genomic DNA from total PBMCs and from tumor samples. PBMCs were collected pretreatment and during treatment and were isolated and stored as previously described. Synthetic TCR analog templates were spiked into each PCR to estimate absolute template abundance from read counts. The immunoSEQ assay was used to amplify TCRbeta CDR3 regions from genomic DNA with bias-controlled V and J gene primers. Sequencing of rearranged TCRbeta segments was done at approximately 20X coverage. The authors' analysis ran thus. Clustering was used to correct sequencing errors, and CDR3s were annotated against IMGT to assign V, D and J genes. Out-of-frame and stop-codon sequences were excluded, and only productive TCRbeta rearrangements were used in downstream analyses. To compute clonality, Shannon entropy was normalized by the log of the number of unique productive sequences and then subtracted from one. Clones differing between time points or between blood and tumor were identified using Fisher's exact test with Benjamini-Hochberg correction, with an adjusted p below 0.01 applied as the threshold. TCRdb's version of the immuneACCESS table is confined to in-frame rearrangements and falls short of the full clone set. An unresolved V gene accounts for under half of the shortfall where checked; the remainder is of unknown origin. Clone size and the V and J calls come from that table; the DNA yielded D and trimming. The sample contains some 84,000 clones, 82% of them found a single time. The ten largest account for roughly 9.5% of the sample.

CDR1 and CDR2, per the germline V gene, are SGHDN and FVKESK. Spanning cysteine to phenylalanine, the CDR3 consists of 17 amino acids. Just CDR3 DNA is preserved here, 51 bases in frame from base 1. The junction shows trimming of 0 bases on V and 5 bases on J, and the gene matches do not reach 9 bases of it. About this clone itself: Its antigen is unknown. No qualities accompany the bases; no much larger clone lies one base away.

This sequence was found in a man in his 70s with urothelial cancer. The specimen comprised PBMCs, sampled around atezolizumab (anti-PD-L1) treatment. In this chain, TRBV14 is recombined with TRBJ1-1, and TRBD1 aligns with 10 junction nucleotides. The CDR3 region has the sequence CASSQDLWRDRGTEAFF. The bases read TGTGCCAGCAGCCAAGATCTGTGGCGGGACAGGGGTACTGAAGCTTTCTTT.